The rows below give T cell receptor beta chains drawn from one sample of a study of cytomegalovirus exposure and HLA in healthy donors. Generated by immunoSEQ multiplex PCR, the TCRdb table keeps only in-frame clones and is missing some. Of about 97,000 clones listed, roughly a tenth are singletons. The sequencing input was PBMCs. These receptors all stem from a man in his forties or fifties in good health and CMV-seropositive. The CDR3 runs from the conserved cysteine through the conserved F or W.

TRBJ2-7,TRBV5-4,CASSFGLAGGQRSYEQYF
TRBJ1-6,TRBV6-5,CASSPGTGASPLHF
TRBJ1-2,TRBV4-3,CASSQDRQGEMLEENYGYTF
TRBJ1-5,TRBV23-1,CASSQWENLGRRVFSNQPQHF
TRBJ1-2,TRBV5-1,CASSLGNRAYYGYTF
TRBJ2-1,TRBV27,CASSLYSGNEYNEQFF
TRBJ2-3,TRBV4-2,CASSQEGRGGFPDTQYF
TRBJ2-5,TRBV10-3,CAISESDAGVQETQYF
TRBJ2-3,TRBV7-2,CASSLAGGIDTQYF
TRBJ2-5,TRBV5-1,CASSFPGLAGAETQYF
TRBJ2-4,TRBV18,CASSPSIVVGGLLKNIQYF
TRBJ2-4,TRBV2,CASSVDNAKNIQYF
TRBJ2-3,TRBV7-3,CASSPGLAGGQYF
TRBJ1-5,TRBV7-9,CASSLRRDQPQHF
TRBJ2-7,TRBV7-6,CASSFIAGGSNEQYF
TRBJ2-7,TRBV7-2,CASSLGTSGRRMGGEQYF
TRBJ1-1,TRBV6-6,CASSYITGDTEAFF
TRBJ2-1,TRBV29-1,CSVEERKSSYNEQFF
TRBJ2-5,TRBV4-2,CASSQGRDLYQETQYF
TRBJ2-3,TRBV11-2,CASSLGLAGGDTQYF
TRBJ2-2,TRBV30,CAWTYRGTGELFF
TRBJ2-1,TRBV5-8,CASSLTGTTYNEQFF
TRBJ2-2,TRBV13,CASSLYGWNGELFF
TRBJ2-7,TRBV7-6,CASSRTASGRASGEQYF
TRBJ2-5,TRBV27,CASSLINRQETQYF
TRBJ2-3,TRBV7-3,CASSPLGAATDTQYF
TRBJ2-7,TRBV6-1,CASSRTGAYEQYF
TRBJ2-2,TRBV5-1,CASWRAGDPTGELFF
TRBJ1-5,TRBV27,CASSSRQGADNQPQHF
TRBJ2-2,TRBV5-4,CASSFDRYTGELFF
TRBJ2-7,TRBV4-1,CASSQNHEYEQYF